This TCR beta chain was recorded in a study of T cells after yellow fever vaccination. Germline V gene data show CDR1 as SGHTA and CDR2 as FQGNSA. V trimming: 5 bases; J trimming: 7 bases; junction bases outside the gene matches: 10. This CDR3 spans 15 amino acids. A single count supports this clonotype. TCRdb passed the 5' RACE reads through MiXCR, listing each CDR3 protein once. The data hold hundreds of thousands of distinct CDR3 sequences, with roughly 14% observed a single time. This TCR came from a man between 25 and 39 years old who received the YFV17D yellow fever vaccine. The chain combines TRBV7-2 with TRBJ1-5, with 8 bases that match TRBD1. The starting material was PBMCs, obtained on the day of the yellow fever booster vaccination. The CDR3 spells CASSAQGAGNQPQHF. In nucleotides, the CDR3 is TGTGCCAGCAGCGCTCAGGGGGCAGGTAACCAGCCCCAGCATTTT.